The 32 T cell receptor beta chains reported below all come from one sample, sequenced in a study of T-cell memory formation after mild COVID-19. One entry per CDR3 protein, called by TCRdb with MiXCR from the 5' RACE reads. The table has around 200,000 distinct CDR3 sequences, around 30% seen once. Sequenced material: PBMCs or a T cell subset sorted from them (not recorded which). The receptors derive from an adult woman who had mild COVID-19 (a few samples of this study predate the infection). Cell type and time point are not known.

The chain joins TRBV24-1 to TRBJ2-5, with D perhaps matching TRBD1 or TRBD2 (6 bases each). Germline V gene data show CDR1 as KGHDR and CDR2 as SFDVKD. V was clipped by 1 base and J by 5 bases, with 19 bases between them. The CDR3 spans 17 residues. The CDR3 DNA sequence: TGTGCCACCAGTGATTTCTTTGTCGGGGGCTGCGGGGAGACCCAGTACTTC. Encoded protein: CATSDFFVGGCGETQYF.

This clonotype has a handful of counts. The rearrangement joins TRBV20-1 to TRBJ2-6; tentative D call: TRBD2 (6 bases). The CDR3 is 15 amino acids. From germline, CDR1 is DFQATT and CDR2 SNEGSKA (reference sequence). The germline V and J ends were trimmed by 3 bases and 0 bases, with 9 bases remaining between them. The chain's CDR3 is CSASTSSSGANVLTF. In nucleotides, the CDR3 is TGCAGTGCTAGTACTAGCAGCTCTGGGGCCAACGTCCTGACTTTC.

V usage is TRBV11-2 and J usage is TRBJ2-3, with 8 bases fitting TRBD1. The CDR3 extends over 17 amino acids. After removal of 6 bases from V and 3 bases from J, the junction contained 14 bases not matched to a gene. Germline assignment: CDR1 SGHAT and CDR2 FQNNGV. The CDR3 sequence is CASSYGQGFPLTDTQYF. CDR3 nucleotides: TGTGCCAGCAGTTATGGACAGGGATTCCCCCTTACAGATACGCAGTATTTT.

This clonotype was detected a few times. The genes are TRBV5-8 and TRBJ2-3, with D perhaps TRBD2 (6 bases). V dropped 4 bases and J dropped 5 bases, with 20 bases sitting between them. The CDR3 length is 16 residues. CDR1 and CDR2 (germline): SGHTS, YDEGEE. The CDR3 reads CASSPGVNRQGDTQYF. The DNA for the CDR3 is TGTGCCAGCAGCCCGGGGGTCAACCGTCAGGGAGATACGCAGTATTTT.

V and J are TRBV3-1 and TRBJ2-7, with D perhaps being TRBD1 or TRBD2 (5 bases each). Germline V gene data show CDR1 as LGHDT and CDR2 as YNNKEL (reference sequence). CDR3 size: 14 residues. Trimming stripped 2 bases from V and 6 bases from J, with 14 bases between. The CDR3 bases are TGTGCCAGCAGCCAACACGGGACCTCCGGCGAGCAGTACTTC. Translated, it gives CASSQHGTSGEQYF.

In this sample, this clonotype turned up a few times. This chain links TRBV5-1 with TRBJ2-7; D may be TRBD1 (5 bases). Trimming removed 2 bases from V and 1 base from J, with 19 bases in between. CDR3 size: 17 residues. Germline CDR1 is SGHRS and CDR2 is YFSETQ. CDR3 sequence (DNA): TGCGCCAGCAGCTTTCCCCCAGGGAAGGTCGGGTCCTACGAGCAGTACTTC. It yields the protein CASSFPPGKVGSYEQYF. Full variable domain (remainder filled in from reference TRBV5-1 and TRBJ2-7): KAGVTQTPRYLIKTRGQQVTLSCSPISGHRSVSWYQQTPGQGLQFLFEYFSETQRNKGNFPGRFSGRQFSNSRSEMNVSTLELGDSALYLCASSFPPGKVGSYEQYFGPGTRLTVT.

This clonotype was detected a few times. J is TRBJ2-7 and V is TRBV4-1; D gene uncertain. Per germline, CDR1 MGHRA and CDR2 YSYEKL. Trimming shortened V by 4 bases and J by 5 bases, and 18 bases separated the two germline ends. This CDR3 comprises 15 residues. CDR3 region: CASSPLEVMVNEQYF. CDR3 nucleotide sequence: TGCGCCAGCAGCCCCCTTGAGGTAATGGTAAACGAGCAGTACTTC.

CDR3 sequence: CASSLEGGRDEQFF. The CDR3 bases are TGCGCCAGCAGCTTAGAAGGTGGGCGCGATGAGCAGTTCTTC. V gene TRBV5-1 combines with J gene TRBJ2-1; no clear D gene. The length of the CDR3 is 14 residues. Looked up from germline, CDR1 is SGHRS and CDR2 is YFSETQ. V was trimmed by 2 bases and J by 8 bases, leaving 14 bases between them. The variable domain in full, with the rest retrieved from reference TRBV5-1 and TRBJ2-1, is KAGVTQTPRYLIKTRGQQVTLSCSPISGHRSVSWYQQTPGQGLQFLFEYFSETQRNKGNFPGRFSGRQFSNSRSEMNVSTLELGDSALYLCASSLEGGRDEQFFGPGTRLTVL.

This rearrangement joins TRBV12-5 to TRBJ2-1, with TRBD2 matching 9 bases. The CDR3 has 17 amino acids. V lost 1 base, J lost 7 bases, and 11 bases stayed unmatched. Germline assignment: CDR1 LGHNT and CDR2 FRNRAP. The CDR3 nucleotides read TGTGCTAGTGGTTTGGCAAGCATAACTAGCGGGCCGAATGAGCAGTTCTTC. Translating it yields CASGLASITSGPNEQFF.

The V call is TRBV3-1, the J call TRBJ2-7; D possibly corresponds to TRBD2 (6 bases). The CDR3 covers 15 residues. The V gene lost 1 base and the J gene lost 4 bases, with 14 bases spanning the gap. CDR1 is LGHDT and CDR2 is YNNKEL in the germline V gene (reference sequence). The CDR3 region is CASSQGGLLFYEQYF. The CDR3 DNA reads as TGTGCCAGCAGCCAAGGGGGACTTCTCTTTTACGAGCAGTACTTC.

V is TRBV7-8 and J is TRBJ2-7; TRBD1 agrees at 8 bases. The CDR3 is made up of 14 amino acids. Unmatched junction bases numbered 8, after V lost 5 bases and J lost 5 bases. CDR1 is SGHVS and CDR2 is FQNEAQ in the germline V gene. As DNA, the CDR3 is TGTGCCAGCAGCCTCGGACAGGGTCTCCACGAGCAGTACTTC. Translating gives CASSLGQGLHEQYF.

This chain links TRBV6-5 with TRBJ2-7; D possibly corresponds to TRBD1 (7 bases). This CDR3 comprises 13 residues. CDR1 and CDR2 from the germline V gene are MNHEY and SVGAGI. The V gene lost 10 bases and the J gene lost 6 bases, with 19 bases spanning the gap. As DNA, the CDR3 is TGTGCCACCCGGGGGCAGGGGGAGAGCGAGCAGTACTTC. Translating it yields CATRGQGESEQYF.

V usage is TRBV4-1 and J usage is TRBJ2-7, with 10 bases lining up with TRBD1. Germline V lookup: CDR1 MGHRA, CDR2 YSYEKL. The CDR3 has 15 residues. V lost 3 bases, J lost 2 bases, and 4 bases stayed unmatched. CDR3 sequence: CASSHLGTGAYEQYF. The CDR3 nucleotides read TGCGCCAGCAGCCATCTCGGGACAGGGGCCTACGAGCAGTACTTC.

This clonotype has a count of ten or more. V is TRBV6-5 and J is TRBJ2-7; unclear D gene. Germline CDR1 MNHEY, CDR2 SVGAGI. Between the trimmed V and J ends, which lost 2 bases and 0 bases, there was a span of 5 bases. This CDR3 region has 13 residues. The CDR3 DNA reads TGTGCCAGCAGTTACCGAGGCTCCTACGAGCAGTACTTC. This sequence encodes CASSYRGSYEQYF.

The CDR3: CASSPTGNIQYF. The CDR3, as DNA: TGTGCCAGCTCACCAACCGGAAACATTCAGTACTTC. V is TRBV18 and J is TRBJ2-4; D remains ambiguous. The CDR3 is 12 amino acids. The V and J ends lost 2 bases and 6 bases respectively, with 5 bases between them. Germline loops: CDR1 KGHSH, CDR2 LQKENI.

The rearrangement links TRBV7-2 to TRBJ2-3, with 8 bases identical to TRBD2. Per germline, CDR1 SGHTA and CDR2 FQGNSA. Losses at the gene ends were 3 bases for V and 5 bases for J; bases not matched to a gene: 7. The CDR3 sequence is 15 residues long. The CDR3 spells CASSLGGAGEDTQYF. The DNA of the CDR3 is TGTGCCAGCAGCTTGGGGGGAGCGGGAGAAGATACGCAGTATTTT. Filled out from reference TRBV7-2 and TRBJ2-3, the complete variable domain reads GAGVSQSPSNKVTEKGKDVELRCDPISGHTALYWYRQSLGQGLEFLIYFQGNSAPDKSGLPSDRFSAERTGGSVSTLTIQRTQQEDSAVYLCASSLGGAGEDTQYFGPGTRLTVL.

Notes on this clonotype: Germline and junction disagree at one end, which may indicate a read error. CDR3 in DNA: TGTGCCAGCACCAACGACAGGCTCACTGAAGGGGTCTTT. Translated, it gives CASTNDRLTEGVF. V usage is TRBV2 and J usage is TRBJ1-1, with D possibly matching TRBD1 (6 bases). The CDR3 contains 13 residues. Germline V lookup: CDR1 SNHLY, CDR2 FYNNEI. Full variable domain (remainder filled in from reference TRBV2 and TRBJ1-1): EPEVTQTPSHQVTQMGQEVILRCVPISNHLYFYWYRQILGQKVEFLVSFYNNEISEKSEIFDDQFSVERPDGSNFTLKIRSTKLEDSAMYFCASTNDRLTEGVFGQGTRLTVV.

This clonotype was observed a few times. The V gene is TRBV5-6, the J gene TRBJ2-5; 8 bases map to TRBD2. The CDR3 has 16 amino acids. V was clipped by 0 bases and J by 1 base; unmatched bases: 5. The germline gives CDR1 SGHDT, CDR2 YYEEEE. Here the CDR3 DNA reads TGTGCCAGCAGCTTGGAGGGACTAGTTGTCCAAGAGACCCAGTACTTC. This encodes CASSLEGLVVQETQYF.

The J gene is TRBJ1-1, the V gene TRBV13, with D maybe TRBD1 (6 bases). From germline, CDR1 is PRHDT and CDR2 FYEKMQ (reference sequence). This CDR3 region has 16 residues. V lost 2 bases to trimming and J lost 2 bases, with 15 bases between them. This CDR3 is CASSLRTIQGNTEAFF. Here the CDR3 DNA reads TGTGCCAGCAGCTTAAGGACTATACAGGGAAACACTGAAGCTTTCTTT.

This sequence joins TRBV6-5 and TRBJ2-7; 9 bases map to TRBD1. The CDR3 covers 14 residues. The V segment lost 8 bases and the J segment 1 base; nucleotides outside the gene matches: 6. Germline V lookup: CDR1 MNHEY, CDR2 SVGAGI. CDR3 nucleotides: TGTGCCAGCCATGACGGGACAGGGTCCTACGAGCAGTACTTC. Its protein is CASHDGTGSYEQYF.

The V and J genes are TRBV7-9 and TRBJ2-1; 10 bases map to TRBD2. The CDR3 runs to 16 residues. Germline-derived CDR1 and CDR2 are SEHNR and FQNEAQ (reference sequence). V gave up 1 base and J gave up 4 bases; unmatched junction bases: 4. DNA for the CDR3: TGTGCCAGCAGCTTAGAACTAGCGGGGCCATACAATGAGCAGTTCTTC. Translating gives CASSLELAGPYNEQFF.

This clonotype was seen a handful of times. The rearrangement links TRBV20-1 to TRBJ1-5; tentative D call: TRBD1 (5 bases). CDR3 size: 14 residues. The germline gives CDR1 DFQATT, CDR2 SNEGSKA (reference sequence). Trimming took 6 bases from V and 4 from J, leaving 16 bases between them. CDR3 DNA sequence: TGCAGTGCCACGGCGGGGCCCCAGAATCAGCCCCAGCATTTT. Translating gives CSATAGPQNQPQHF.

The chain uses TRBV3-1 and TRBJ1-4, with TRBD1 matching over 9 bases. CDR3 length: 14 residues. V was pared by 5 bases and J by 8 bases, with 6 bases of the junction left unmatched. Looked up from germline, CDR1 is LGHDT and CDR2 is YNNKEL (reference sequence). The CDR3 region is CASSWTGVGEKLFF. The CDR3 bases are TGTGCCAGCAGCTGGACAGGGGTCGGCGAAAAACTGTTTTTT.

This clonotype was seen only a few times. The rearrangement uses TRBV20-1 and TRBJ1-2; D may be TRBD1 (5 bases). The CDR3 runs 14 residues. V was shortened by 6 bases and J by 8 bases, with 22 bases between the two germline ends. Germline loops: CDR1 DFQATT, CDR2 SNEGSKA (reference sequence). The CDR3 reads CSATPPIRVEGYTF. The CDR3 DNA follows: TGCAGTGCCACCCCCCCCATCAGGGTGGAGGGCTACACCTTC.

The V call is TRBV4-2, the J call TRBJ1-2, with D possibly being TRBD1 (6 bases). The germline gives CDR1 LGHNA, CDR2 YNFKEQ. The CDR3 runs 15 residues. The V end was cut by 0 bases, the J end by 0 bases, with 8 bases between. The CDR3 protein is CASSQETGANYGYTF. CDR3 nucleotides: TGTGCCAGCAGCCAAGAGACAGGAGCTAACTATGGCTACACCTTC.

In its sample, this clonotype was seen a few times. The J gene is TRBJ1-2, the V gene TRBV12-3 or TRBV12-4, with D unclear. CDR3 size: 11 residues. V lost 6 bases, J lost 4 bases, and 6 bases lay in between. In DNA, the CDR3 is TGTGCCAGCAGCACCTCCTATGGCTACACCTTC. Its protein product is CASSTSYGYTF.

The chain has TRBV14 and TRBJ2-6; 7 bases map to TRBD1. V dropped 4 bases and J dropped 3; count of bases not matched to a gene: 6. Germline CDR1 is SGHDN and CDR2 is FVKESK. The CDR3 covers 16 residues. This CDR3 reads CASSRRGLNGANVLTF. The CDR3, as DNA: TGTGCCAGCAGCCGAAGGGGGCTGAATGGGGCCAACGTCCTGACTTTC.

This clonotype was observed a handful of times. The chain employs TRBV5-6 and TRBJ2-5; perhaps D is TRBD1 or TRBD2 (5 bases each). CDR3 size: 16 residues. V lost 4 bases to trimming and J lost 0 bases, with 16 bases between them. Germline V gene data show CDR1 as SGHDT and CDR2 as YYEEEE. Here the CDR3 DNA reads TGTGCCAGCAGCCCCGAGGGGCGTAGGAACCAAGAGACCCAGTACTTC. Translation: CASSPEGRRNQETQYF.

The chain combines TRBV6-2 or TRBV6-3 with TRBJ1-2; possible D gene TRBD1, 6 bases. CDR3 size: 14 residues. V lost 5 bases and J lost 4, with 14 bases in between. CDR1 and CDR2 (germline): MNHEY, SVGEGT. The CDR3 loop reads CASSLPGQSYGYTF. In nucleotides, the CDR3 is TGTGCCAGCAGTCTCCCTGGACAGAGCTATGGCTACACCTTC.

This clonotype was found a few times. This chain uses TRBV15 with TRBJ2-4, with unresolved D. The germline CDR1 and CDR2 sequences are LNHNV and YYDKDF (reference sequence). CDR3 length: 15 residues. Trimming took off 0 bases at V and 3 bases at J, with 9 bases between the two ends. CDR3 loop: CATSRDYPLKNIQYF. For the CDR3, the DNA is TGTGCCACCAGCAGAGATTACCCCCTCAAAAACATTCAGTACTTC.

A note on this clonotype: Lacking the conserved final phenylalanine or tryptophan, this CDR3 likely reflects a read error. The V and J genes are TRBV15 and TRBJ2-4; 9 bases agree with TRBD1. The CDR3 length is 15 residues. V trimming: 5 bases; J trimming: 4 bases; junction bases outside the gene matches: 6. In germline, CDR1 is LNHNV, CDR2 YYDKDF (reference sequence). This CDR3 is CATSPTGTGKNIQYS. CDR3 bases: TGTGCCACCAGCCCGACGGGGACAGGGAAAAACATTCAGTACTCC.

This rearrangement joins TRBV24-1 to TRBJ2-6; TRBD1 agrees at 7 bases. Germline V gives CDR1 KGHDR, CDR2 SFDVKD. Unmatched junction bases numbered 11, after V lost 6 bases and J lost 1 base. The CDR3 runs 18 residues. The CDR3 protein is CATSSPGTAKSGANVLTF. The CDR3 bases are TGTGCCACCAGTTCCCCCGGGACAGCTAAATCTGGGGCCAACGTCCTGACTTTC.